The clone carrying this T cell receptor beta chain appeared once. What it recognizes is unknown. Using a J-beta primer mix together with a sample-barcoded 5' primer, a second PCR was run for about 7 to 12 cycles. TCRdb passed the 5' RACE reads through MiXCR, listing each CDR3 protein once. This table holds about 830,000 distinct CDR3 sequences, approximately 65% found once. The sample belongs to a study of blood T cells in healthy people across ages. Overall study results and limits: Expanded clonotype changes were possibly confounded by unknown donor CMV status.

Trimming pared 5 bases from V and 1 base from J, leaving 12 bases between. Germline V gives CDR1 SGHAT, CDR2 FQNNGV. The CDR3 sequence is 15 residues long. The rearrangement links TRBV11-2 to TRBJ1-5; D is uncertain. Sample: blood. The receptor was isolated from a young man in good health. The CDR3 nucleotides are TGTGCCAGCAGCCGGACGGGGATGAGCAATCAGCCCCAGCATTTT. Residues: CASSRTGMSNQPQHF. The full variable domain, rest sourced from reference TRBV11-2 and TRBJ1-5, is EAGVAQSPRYKIIEKRQSVAFWCNPISGHATLYWYQQILGQGPKLLIQFQNNGVVDDSQLPKDRFSAERLKGVDSTLKIQPAKLEDSAVYLCASSRTGMSNQPQHFGDGTRLSIL.